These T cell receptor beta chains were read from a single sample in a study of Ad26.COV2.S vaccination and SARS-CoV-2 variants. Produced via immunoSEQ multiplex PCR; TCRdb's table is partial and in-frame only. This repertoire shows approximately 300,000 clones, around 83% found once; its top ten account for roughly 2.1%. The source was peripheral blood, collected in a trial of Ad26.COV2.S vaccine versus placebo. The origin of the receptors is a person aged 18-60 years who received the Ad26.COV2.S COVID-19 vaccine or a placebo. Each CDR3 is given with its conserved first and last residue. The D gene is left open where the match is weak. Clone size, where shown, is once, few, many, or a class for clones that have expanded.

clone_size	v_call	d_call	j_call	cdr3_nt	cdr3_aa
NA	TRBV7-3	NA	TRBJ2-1	TGTGCCAGCAGTCCCGACGCCCTGAGGGGGTCTGAGCAGTTCTTC	CASSPDALRGSEQFF
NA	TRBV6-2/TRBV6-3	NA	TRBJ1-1	TGTGCCAGCAGTTACTCACCGGGTACTGAAGCTTTCTTT	CASSYSPGTEAFF
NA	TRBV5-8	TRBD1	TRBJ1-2	TGTGCCAGCAGCCCGACAGGGGCTAACTATGGCTACACCTTC	CASSPTGANYGYTF
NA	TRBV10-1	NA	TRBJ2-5	TGCGCCAGCACCCTCGCGACAGAAAGGGAGACCCAGTACTTC	CASTLATERETQYF
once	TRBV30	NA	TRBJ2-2	TGTGCCTGGAGTGCACAGCACACCGGGGAGCTGTTTTTT	CAWSAQHTGELFF
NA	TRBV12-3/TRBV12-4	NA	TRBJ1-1	TGTGCCAGCAGCCAGGGGAACACTGAAGCTTTCTTT	CASSQGNTEAFF
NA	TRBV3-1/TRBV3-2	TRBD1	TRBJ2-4	TGTGCCAGCAGCCAAACAGGGGGCGCCGCCAAAAACATTCAGTACTTC	CASSQTGGAAKNIQYF
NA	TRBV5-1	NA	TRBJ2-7	TGCGCCAGCACTAGGGGCTCGAGTACCCCAAGGTTCTACGAGCAGTACTTC	CASTRGSSTPRFYEQYF
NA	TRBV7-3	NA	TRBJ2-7	TGTGCCAGCAGCTCACAGGGCTGGGGCGAGCAGTACTTC	CASSSQGWGEQYF
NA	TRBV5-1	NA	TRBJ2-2	TGCGCCAGCAGCTCGGGGAACACCGGGGAGCTGTTTTTT	CASSSGNTGELFF
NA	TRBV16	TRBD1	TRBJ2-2	TGTGCCAGCAGCCTGGACAGGGGGCGCTCCGGGGAGCTGTTTTTT	CASSLDRGRSGELFF
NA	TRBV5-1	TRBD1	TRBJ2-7	TGCGCCAGCAGCCTTTCGACAGGGGCGGGTGAGCAGTACTTC	CASSLSTGAGEQYF
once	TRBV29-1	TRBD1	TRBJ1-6	TGCAGCGTCCGGGACAGCTATAATTCACCCCTCCACTTT	CSVRDSYNSPLHF
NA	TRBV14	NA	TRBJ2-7	TGTGCCAGCAGCCAAGATTTCGCAGAGCAGTACTTC	CASSQDFAEQYF
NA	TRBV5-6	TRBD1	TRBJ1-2	TGTGCCAGCAGCCCGGACAGGAACTATGGCTACACCTTC	CASSPDRNYGYTF
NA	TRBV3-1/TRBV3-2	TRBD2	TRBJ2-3	TGTGCCAGCAGCCAAGGAACGGGGGGGCCCACAGATACGCAGTATTTT	CASSQGTGGPTDTQYF
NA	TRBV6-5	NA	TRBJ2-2	TGTGCCAGCCGAACTGGCGGGTCCCCCGGGGAGCTGTTTTTT	CASRTGGSPGELFF
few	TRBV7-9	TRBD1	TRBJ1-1	TGTGCCAGCAGCTCACTCCGGACAGGGGGGCCCGCTGAAGCTTTCTTT	CASSSLRTGGPAEAFF
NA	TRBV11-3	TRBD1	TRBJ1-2	TGTGCCAGCAGCTTACCCCTCCGGGACAGGGGGAGACGCTATGGCTACACCTTC	CASSLPLRDRGRRYGYTF
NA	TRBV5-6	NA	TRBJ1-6	TGTGCCAGCAGCTTGGCTCGTGGGTCCCTACCGAATAATTCACCCCTCCACTTT	CASSLARGSLPNNSPLHF
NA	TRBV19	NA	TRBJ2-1	TGTGCCAGTAGTAAGGGACTCCACAATGAGCAGTTCTTC	CASSKGLHNEQFF
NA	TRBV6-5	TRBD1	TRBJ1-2	TGTGCCAGCAGTTGGGACAGGGAATATGGCTACACCTTC	CASSWDREYGYTF
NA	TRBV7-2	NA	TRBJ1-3	TGTGCCAGCAGCTTAGGAGGGTTCGGAAACACCATATATTTT	CASSLGGFGNTIYF
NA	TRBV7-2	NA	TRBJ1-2	TGTGCCAGCAGCTTAGCGGGGTTCGGCTACACCTTC	CASSLAGFGYTF
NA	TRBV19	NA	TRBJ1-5	TGTGCCAGTAGTACTTCCAGGGCGGGTCAGCCCCAGCATTTT	CASSTSRAGQPQHF
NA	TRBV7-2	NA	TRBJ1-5	TGTGCCAGCAGCTTAGGACAGGCCCGCAATCAGCCCCAGCATTTT	CASSLGQARNQPQHF
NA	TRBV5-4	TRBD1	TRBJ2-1	TGTGCCAGCAGCCCGATGACAGGGCCCACCTACAATGAGCAGTTCTTC	CASSPMTGPTYNEQFF
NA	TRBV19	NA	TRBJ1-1	TGTGCCAGTAGTCGGGCAGGGATGAACACTGAAGCTTTCTTT	CASSRAGMNTEAFF
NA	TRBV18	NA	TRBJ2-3	TGTGCCAGCTCACCAAGGCCCGGTGCGGAGAGCACAGATACGCAGTATTTT	CASSPRPGAESTDTQYF
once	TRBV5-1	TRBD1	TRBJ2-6	TGCGCCAGCAGCTCGCTCGGGACAGGCGAGATTAACCTCAAAACCAGGGCTGGGGCCAACGTCCTGACTTTC	CASSSLGTGEINLKTRAGANVLTF
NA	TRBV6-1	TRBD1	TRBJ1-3	TGTGCCAGCAGTGACGGGACAGGGGGTTCTTCTTTGAGAAACACCATATATTTT	CASSDGTGGSSLRNTIYF
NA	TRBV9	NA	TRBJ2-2	TGTGCCAGCAGCGTAGGAGGGCCCGCCACCGGGGAGCTGTTTTTT	CASSVGGPATGELFF
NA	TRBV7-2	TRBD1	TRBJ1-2	TGTGCCAGCAGCTTAGGGGGGACAGGGGGAGACTATGGCTACACCTTC	CASSLGGTGGDYGYTF
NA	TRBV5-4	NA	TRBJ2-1	TGTGCCAGCACCCAAGGAGCGTATGACTACAATGAGCAGTTCTTC	CASTQGAYDYNEQFF
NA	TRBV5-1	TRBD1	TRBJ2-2	TGCGCCAGCAGCTTCCGACAGGGGGAGGTCACCGGGGAGCTGTTTTTT	CASSFRQGEVTGELFF
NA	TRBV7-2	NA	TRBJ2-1	TGTGCCAGCAGCTTAGCCGGGAGCTCCTACAATGAGCAGTTCTTC	CASSLAGSSYNEQFF
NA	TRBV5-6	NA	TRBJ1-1	TGTGCCAGCAGCTTGGAAATGGGGAGGGCTGAAGCTTTCTTT	CASSLEMGRAEAFF
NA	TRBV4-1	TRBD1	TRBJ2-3	TGCGCCAGCAGCCAAGATGGGGGAAGGGGGCGAACGAGCACAGATACGCAGTATTTT	CASSQDGGRGRTSTDTQYF
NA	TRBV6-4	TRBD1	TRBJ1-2	TGTGCCAGCAGTCCTACAGGGGAAAGGGGCTACACCTTC	CASSPTGERGYTF
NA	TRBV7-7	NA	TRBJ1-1	TGTGCTAGCAGCTGGAAGGGTCCTACCATCGATTATTCAAACACTGAAGCTTTCTTT	CASSWKGPTIDYSNTEAFF
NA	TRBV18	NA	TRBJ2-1	TGTGCCAGCTCAACCGGACAGTGGCGCAATGAGCAGTTCTTC	CASSTGQWRNEQFF
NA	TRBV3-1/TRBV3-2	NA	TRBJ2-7	TGTGCCAGCAGCCAAGCCGGAAAGGGGAGGCCCTACGAGCAGTACTTC	CASSQAGKGRPYEQYF
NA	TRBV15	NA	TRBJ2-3	TGTGCCACCAGCAGTTATGCAGATACGCAGTATTTT	CATSSYADTQYF
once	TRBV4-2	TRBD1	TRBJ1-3	TGTGCCAGCAGCCAAGCTCCAGGGGGCCCTGGAAACACCATATATTTT	CASSQAPGGPGNTIYF
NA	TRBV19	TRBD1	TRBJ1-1	TGTGCCAGTAGTAAGATGCAGGGGGCGCCGCCTGAAGCTTTCTTT	CASSKMQGAPPEAFF
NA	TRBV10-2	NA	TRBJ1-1	TGCGCCAGCAGTGAGTCGGGGGACACTGAAGCTTTCTTT	CASSESGDTEAFF
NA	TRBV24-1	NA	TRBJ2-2	TGTGCCACCAGGGAGGGCCAGCTGATACCCGACACCGGGGAGCTGTTTTTT	CATREGQLIPDTGELFF